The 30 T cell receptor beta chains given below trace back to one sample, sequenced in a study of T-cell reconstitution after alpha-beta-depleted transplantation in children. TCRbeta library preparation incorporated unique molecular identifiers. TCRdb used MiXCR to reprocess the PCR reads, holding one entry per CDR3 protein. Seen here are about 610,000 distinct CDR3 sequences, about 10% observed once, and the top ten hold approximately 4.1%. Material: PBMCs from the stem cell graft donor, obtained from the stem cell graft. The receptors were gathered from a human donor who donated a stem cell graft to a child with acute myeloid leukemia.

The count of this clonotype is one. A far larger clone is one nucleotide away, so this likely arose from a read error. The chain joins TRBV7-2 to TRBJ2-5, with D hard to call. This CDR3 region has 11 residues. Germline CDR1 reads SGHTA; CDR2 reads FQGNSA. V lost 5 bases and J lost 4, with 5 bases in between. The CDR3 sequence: CASSRLETQYF. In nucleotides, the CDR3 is TGTGCCAGCAGCCGACTAGAGACCCAGTACTTC.

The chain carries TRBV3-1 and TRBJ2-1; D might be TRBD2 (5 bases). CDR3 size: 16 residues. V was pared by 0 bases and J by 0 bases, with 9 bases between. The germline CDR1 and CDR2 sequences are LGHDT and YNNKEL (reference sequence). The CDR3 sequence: CASSQDLGSSYNEQFF. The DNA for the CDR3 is TGTGCCAGCAGCCAAGATTTAGGGAGCTCCTACAATGAGCAGTTCTTC.

The CDR3 DNA follows: TGTGCCAGCATTCCAGGGGCCCCGTATTCTTTTGGCACTGAAGCTTTCTTT. The encoded protein is CASIPGAPYSFGTEAFF. V usage is TRBV7-9 and J usage is TRBJ1-1; perhaps TRBD1 as D (6 bases). V was clipped by 7 bases and J by 4 bases, with 25 bases between them. This CDR3 contains 17 residues. The V gene's germline CDR1 is SEHNR and CDR2 FQNEAQ (reference sequence). Full variable domain (remainder filled in from reference TRBV7-9 and TRBJ1-1): DTGVSQNPRHKITKRGQNVTFRCDPISEHNRLYWYRQTLGQGPEFLTYFQNEAQLEKSRLLSDRFSAERPKGSFSTLEIQRTEQGDSAMYLCASIPGAPYSFGTEAFFGQGTRLTVV.

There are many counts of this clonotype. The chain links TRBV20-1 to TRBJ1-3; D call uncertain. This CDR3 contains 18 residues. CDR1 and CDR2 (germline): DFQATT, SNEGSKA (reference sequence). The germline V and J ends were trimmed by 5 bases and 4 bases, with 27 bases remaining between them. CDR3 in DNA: TGCAGTGCTGTCCCAGTGGTCAGAATTTTTCTAGGAGGAAACACCATATATTTT. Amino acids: CSAVPVVRIFLGGNTIYF.

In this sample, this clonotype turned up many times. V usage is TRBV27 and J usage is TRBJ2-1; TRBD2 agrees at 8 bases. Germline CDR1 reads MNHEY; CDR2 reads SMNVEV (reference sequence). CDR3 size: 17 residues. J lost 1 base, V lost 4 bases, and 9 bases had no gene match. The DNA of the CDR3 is TGTGCCAGCAGTTACCGGGGTAGCGGGGTTTCCTACAATGAGCAGTTCTTC. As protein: CASSYRGSGVSYNEQFF.

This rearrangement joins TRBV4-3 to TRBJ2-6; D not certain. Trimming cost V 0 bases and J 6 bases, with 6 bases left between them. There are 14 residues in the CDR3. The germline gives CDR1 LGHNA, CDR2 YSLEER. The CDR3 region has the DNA TGCGCCAGCAGCCAAGAGGCTGAGGCCAACGTCCTGACTTTC. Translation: CASSQEAEANVLTF.

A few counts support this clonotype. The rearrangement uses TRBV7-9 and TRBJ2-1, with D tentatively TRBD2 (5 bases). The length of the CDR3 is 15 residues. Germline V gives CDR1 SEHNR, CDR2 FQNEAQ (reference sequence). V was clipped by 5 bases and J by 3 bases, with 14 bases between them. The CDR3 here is CASSPSSGNYNEQFF. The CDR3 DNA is TGTGCCAGCAGCCCCTCGAGCGGTAACTACAATGAGCAGTTCTTC.

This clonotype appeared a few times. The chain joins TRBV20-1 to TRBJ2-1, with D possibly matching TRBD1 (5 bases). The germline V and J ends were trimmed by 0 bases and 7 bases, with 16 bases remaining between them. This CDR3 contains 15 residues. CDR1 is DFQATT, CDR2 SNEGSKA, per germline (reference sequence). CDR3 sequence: CSARDFGKKGNEQFF. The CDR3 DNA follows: TGCAGTGCTAGAGATTTTGGGAAGAAGGGGAATGAGCAGTTCTTC.

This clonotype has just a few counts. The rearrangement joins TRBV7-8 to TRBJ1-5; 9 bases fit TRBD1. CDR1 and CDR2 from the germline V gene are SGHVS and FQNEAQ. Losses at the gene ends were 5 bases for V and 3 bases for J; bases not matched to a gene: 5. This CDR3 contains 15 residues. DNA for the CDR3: TGTGCCAGCAGCGCGAGGGACAGGGTCAATCAGCCCCAGCATTTT. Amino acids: CASSARDRVNQPQHF.

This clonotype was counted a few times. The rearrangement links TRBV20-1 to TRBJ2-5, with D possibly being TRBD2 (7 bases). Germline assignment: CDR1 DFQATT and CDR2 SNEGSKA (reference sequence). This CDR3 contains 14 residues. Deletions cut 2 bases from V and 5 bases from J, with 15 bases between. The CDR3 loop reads CSARSRGAVETQYF. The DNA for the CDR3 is TGCAGTGCTAGATCTCGGGGGGCGGTGGAGACCCAGTACTTC.

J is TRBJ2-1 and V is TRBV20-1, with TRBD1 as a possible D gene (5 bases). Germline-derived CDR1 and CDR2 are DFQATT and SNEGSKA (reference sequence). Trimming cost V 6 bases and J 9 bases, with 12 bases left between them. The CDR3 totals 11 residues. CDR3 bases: TGCAGTGCCAATGACAGATCTGAGCAGTTCTTC. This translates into CSANDRSEQFF.

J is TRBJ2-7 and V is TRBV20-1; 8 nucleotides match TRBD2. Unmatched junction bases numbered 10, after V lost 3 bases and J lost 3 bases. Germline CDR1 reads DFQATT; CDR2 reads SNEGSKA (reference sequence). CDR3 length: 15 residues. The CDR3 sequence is CSARSAASGFYEQYF. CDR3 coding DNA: TGCAGTGCTAGGTCAGCGGCTAGCGGGTTCTACGAGCAGTACTTC.

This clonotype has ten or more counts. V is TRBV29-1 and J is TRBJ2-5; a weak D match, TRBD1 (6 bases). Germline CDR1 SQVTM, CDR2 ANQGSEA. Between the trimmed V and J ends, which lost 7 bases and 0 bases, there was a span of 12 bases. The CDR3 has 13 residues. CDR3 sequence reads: CSARGLYQETQYF. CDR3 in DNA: TGCAGCGCCAGGGGTTTGTACCAAGAGACCCAGTACTTC.

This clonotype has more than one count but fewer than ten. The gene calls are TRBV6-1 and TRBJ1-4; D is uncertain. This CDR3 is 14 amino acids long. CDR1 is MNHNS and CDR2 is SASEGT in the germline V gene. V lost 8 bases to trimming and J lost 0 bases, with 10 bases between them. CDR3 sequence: CASEGFATNEKLFF. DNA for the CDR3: TGTGCCAGCGAGGGATTCGCAACTAATGAAAAACTGTTTTTT.

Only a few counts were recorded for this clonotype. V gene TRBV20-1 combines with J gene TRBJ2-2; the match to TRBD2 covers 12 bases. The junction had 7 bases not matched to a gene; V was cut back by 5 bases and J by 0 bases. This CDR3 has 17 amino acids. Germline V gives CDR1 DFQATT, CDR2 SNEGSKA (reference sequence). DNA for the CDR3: TGCAGTGCTTTTCTAGCGGGAGGGAGATCGAACACCGGGGAGCTGTTTTTT. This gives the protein CSAFLAGGRSNTGELFF.

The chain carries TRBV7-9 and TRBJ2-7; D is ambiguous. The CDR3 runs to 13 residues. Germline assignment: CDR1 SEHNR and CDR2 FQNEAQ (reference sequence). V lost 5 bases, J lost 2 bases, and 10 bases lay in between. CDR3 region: CASSPVSAYEQYF. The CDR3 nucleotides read TGTGCCAGCAGCCCCGTATCGGCCTACGAGCAGTACTTC. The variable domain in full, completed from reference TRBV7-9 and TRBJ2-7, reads DTGVSQNPRHKITKRGQNVTFRCDPISEHNRLYWYRQTLGQGPEFLTYFQNEAQLEKSRLLSDRFSAERPKGSFSTLEIQRTEQGDSAMYLCASSPVSAYEQYFGPGTRLTVT.

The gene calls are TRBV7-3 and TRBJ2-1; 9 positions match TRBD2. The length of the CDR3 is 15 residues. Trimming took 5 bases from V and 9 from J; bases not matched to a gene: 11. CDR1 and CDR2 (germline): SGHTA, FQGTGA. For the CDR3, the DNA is TGTGCCAGCAGCCCCGGGCTAGCGGGACGGGGTGAGCAGTTCTTC. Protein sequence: CASSPGLAGRGEQFF.

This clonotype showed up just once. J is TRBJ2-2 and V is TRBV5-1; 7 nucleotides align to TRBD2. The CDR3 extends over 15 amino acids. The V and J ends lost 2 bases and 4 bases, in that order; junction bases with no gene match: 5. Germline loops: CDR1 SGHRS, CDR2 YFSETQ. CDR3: CASSLRERGTGELFF. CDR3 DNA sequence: TGCGCCAGCAGCTTAAGGGAGCGGGGCACCGGGGAGCTGTTTTTT.

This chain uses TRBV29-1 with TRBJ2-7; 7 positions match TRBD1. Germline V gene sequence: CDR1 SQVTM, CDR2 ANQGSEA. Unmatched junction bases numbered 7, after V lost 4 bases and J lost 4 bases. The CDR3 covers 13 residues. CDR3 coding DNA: TGCAGCGTTGTGGGACAGAAATATTACGAGCAGTACTTC. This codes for CSVVGQKYYEQYF.

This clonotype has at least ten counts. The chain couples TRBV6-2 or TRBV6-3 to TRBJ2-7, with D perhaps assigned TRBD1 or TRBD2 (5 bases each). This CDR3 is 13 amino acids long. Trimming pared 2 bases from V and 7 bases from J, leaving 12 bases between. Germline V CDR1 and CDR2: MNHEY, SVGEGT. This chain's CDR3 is CASSYAGTGEQYF. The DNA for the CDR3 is TGTGCCAGCAGTTACGCCGGGACGGGAGAGCAGTACTTC.

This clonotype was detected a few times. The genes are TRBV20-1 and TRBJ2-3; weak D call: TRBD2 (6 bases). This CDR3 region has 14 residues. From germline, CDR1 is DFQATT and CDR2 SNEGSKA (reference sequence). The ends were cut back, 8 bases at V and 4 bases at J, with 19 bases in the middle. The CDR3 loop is CSWSLGGNADTQYF. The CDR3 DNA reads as TGCAGTTGGAGTCTAGGCGGGAATGCAGATACGCAGTATTTT.

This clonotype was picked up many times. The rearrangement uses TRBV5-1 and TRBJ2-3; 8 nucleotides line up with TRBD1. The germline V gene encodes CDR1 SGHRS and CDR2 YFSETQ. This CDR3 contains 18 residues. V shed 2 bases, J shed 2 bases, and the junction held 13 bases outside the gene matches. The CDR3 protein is CASSFWQGASSLTDTQYF. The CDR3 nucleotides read TGCGCCAGCAGCTTCTGGCAGGGGGCGAGTTCCCTCACAGATACGCAGTATTTT.

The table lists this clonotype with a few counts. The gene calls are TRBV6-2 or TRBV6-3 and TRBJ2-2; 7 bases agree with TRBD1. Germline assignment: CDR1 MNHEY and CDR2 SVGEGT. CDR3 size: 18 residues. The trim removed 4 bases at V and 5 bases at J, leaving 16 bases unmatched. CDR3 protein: CASSFHSQGVLRTGELFF. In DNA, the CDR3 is TGTGCCAGCAGTTTTCATTCCCAGGGGGTCCTGCGGACCGGGGAGCTGTTTTTT.

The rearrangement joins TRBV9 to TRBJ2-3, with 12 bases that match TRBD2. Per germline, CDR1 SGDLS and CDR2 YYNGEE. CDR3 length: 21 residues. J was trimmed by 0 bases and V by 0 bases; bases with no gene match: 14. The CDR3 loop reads CASSVAPTAWTSGTSTDTQYF. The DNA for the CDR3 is TGTGCCAGCAGCGTAGCCCCAACCGCCTGGACTAGCGGGACTAGCACAGATACGCAGTATTTT.

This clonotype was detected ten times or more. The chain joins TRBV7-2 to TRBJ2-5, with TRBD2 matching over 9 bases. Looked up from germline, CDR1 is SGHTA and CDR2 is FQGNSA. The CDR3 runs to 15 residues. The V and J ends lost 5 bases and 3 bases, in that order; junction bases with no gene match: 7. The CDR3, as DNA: TGTGCCAGCAGCCCTGGGACTAGCAGGGAAGAGACCCAGTACTTC. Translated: CASSPGTSREETQYF.

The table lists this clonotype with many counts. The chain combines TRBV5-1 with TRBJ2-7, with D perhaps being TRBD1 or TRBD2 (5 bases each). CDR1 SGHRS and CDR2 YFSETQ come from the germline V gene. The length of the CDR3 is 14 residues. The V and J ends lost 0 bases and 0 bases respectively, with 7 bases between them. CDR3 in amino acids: CASSLGDVSYEQYF. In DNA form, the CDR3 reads TGCGCCAGCAGCTTGGGGGACGTCTCCTACGAGCAGTACTTC.

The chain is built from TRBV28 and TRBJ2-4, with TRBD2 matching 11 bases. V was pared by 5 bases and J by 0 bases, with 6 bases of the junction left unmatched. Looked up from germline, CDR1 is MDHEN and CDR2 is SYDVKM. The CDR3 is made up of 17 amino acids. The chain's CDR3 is CASSPGLAVLAKNIQYF. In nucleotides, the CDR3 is TGTGCCAGCAGTCCGGGACTAGCGGTACTAGCCAAAAACATTCAGTACTTC.

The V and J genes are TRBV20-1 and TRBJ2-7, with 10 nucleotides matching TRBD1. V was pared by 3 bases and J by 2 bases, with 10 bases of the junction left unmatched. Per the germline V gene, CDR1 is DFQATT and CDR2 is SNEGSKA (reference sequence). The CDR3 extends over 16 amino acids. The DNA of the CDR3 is TGCAGTGCTAGGCGCTCGACAGGGGGCGTTGCCTACGAGCAGTACTTC. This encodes CSARRSTGGVAYEQYF.

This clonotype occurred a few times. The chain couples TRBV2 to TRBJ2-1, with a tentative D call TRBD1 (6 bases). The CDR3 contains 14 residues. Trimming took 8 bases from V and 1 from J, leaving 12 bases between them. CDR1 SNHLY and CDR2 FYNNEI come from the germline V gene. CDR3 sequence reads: CASLGAQSYNEQFF. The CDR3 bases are TGTGCCAGCCTGGGGGCGCAGTCCTACAATGAGCAGTTCTTC.

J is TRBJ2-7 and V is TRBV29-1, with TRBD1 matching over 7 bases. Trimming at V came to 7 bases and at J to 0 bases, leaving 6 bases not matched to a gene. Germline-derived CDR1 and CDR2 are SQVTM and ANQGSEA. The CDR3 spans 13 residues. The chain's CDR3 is CSAKTGDSYEQYF. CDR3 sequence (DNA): TGCAGCGCCAAAACAGGGGACTCCTACGAGCAGTACTTC.